Reported below is one T cell receptor beta chain. Its target antigen remains unknown. Relative to the germline gene, one junction end is altered; a read error may explain this. The CDR3 contains 15 residues, cysteine and phenylalanine counted. The only DNA kept is the CDR3, 45 bases in frame from the first base. Via the germline V gene (reference sequence), CDR1 is SSHAT and CDR2 FNYEAQ. Healthy HIV-negative adults with no recently reported acute infections or vaccinations were included as donors. Only Caucasian adults living in Nashville, Tennessee, USA were represented among the donors. For unsorted samples, about 90 million PBMCs were counted and genomic DNA was extracted with the QIAamp DNA Blood Mini kit. Blood was collected by leukapheresis, and PBMCs were isolated by Ficoll-Histopaque density gradient centrifugation and then cryopreserved in liquid nitrogen vapor phase. This sample was taken from a study of shared clonotypes between healthy human individuals (TCRdb year 2020). With respect to the entire study: The cohort comprised a couple of women and three men aged 18 to 49 years. Between about 0.8 and 9 billion PBMCs per donor were obtained by leukapheresis. Different laboratories and diverse techniques were used to prepare libraries and sequence TCR repertoires, to increase sequencing depth and limit assay-specific biases. To estimate repertoire size and how much clonotype sharing occurs between individuals, the study deeply sequenced the blood TCR repertoires of 5 or 6 healthy adults. What the work shows at the level of the full study, not this receptor alone: Because the study included a small number of donors, the genetic and exposure-history diversity represented was limited. Only blood was sampled, and tissue TCR repertoires likely differ from those in blood. Pairwise subsampling indicated that sequencing depth was expected to affect the degree of clonotype sharing among donors.

Using the deep immunoSEQ assay, multiplex PCR amplified TCR CDR3 regions from genomic DNA. Genomic DNA extracted from each cell subset was distributed evenly over all wells of several immunoSEQ 96-well plates, and each plate served as one replicate. For unsorted PBMC, each replicate PCR was loaded with around 300 ng genomic DNA, equivalent to about 33,000 T cell genomes. Ten immunoSEQ deep assay plates were used to sequence the unsorted PBMC genomic DNA. The purified libraries were quantified using a Qubit 3.0 fluorometer, sized with a Bioanalyzer 2100, and then quantified again using the KAPA Library Quantification kit. Every immunoSEQ 96-well plate was sequenced on a dedicated single-read 150-cycle Illumina NextSeq 550 flow cell. The original pipeline was this. The immunoSEQ output contained only junctional sequences without quality scores, so filtering could not match that applied to full-length reads. Sequences were annotated with PyIR, a Python wrapper for IgBLAST v1.9, using IMGT germline references to assign V/J genes and CDR3. Reads were filtered out if the reads had weak V/J assignments (E-value above 1e-6), no CDR3, stop codons, out-of-frame junctions, or ambiguous translated residues. V3J clonotypes were defined as sequences sharing an identical inferred V gene, J gene, and CDR3 amino acid sequence. Percentage overlap between repertoires was calculated by dividing the number of shared unique clonotypes by the size of the smaller repertoire. Three approaches were used to assess repertoire richness: RTK rarefaction, the Chao1 estimator, and Recon v2.1 estimates of unobserved clonotypes. Imported from immuneACCESS, the table was reduced by TCRdb to in-frame sequences with V and J called. These copies leave out some clones; in studies compared against another copy, an unresolved V gene accounts for under half, and the cause of the remainder is not known. V and J calls and clone size follow that table, whereas D and trimming were derived from the DNA. The sample table records some 490,000 clones; roughly 80% of these occur just once. Jointly, the top ten make up roughly an eighth of the sample.

What was sequenced was PBMCs. The receptor chain draws on TRBV7-7 and TRBJ2-5; the D gene identity is not certain. This clonotype originated in a woman aged 40 to 50 in good health. Some clones in this sample may be carry-over from other donors' samples. The CDR3 loop reads CASSFFPGTQETQYF. Here is the DNA: TGTGCTAGCAGCTTCTTTCCGGGCACCCAAGAGACCCAGTACTTC.